These 18 T cell receptor beta chains originate from one sample sequenced in a study of cytomegalovirus exposure and HLA in healthy donors. Both 60 Vbeta primers and 13 Jbeta primers went into the PCR. The assay was immunoSEQ multiplex PCR, and TCRdb's table has in-frame clones only and misses some. The table lists 65,000 to 85,000 clones. The sequenced sample was PBMCs. These receptors originate from a female donor in good health and CMV-seropositive.

The CDR3 DNA reads as TGTGCCAGCAGACCCGACGGGACAGGGGCGGGCTATGGCTACACCTTC. Translation: CASRPDGTGAGYGYTF. The rearrangement links TRBV27 to TRBJ1-2, with 10 bases fitting TRBD1. The germline CDR1 and CDR2 sequences are MNHEY and SMNVEV (reference sequence). The V gene end was trimmed by 6 bases and the J gene end by 4 bases; junction bases not matched to a gene: 11. The CDR3 length is 16 residues.

This chain uses TRBV29-1 with TRBJ2-7; TRBD2 is a possible D gene (5 bases). Looked up from germline, CDR1 is SQVTM and CDR2 is ANQGSEA. The CDR3 is made up of 13 amino acids. V was cut by 6 bases and J by 3 bases, with 15 bases left in between. CDR3 region: CSVEPLAGYEQYF. The CDR3 DNA reads TGCAGCGTCGAGCCGCTCGCGGGCTACGAGCAGTACTTC.

With regard to this clone: At one boundary the junction diverges from the germline segment, which might be a read error. The chain employs TRBV19 and TRBJ2-1; 9 bases align to TRBD1. Germline loops: CDR1 LNHDA, CDR2 SQIVND (reference sequence). The CDR3 sequence is 15 residues long. The CDR3, as DNA: TGTGCCAGTACCGGGACAGGGCGCTCCGACAATGAGCAGTTCTTC. It codes for CASTGTGRSDNEQFF.

V and J are TRBV6-6 and TRBJ1-3; D gene uncertain. Germline V gene sequence: CDR1 MNHNY, CDR2 SVGAGI (reference sequence). V dropped 2 bases and J dropped 0 bases, with 8 bases sitting between them. This CDR3 region has 15 residues. CDR3 region: CASSYPPDSGNTIYF. In nucleotides, the CDR3 is TGTGCCAGCAGTTACCCCCCAGACTCTGGAAACACCATATATTTT.

The genes are TRBV4-1 and TRBJ2-5; 7 positions agree with TRBD1. The CDR3 runs to 14 residues. With V trimmed by 4 bases and J by 1 base, 3 bases remained unmatched. Germline assignment: CDR1 MGHRA and CDR2 YSYEKL. The CDR3 DNA is TGCGCCAGCAGCCCAGGGACAGTCCAAGAGACCCAGTACTTC. Translated: CASSPGTVQETQYF.

This chain joins TRBV7-2 and TRBJ2-7, with TRBD1 matching 9 bases. The germline CDR1 and CDR2 sequences are SGHTA and FQGNSA. This CDR3 comprises 15 residues. Germline trimming cut 6 bases from V and 0 bases from J; bases unmatched to any gene: 6. CDR3 sequence: CASRSRDRDSYEQYF. The CDR3 DNA reads TGTGCCAGCAGGTCCCGGGACAGGGACTCCTACGAGCAGTACTTC.

V is TRBV29-1 and J is TRBJ2-7; 12 bases align to TRBD2. This CDR3 has 14 residues. CDR1 and CDR2 from the germline V gene are SQVTM and ANQGSEA. V lost 4 bases and J lost 4; bases outside the gene matches: 5. CDR3 nucleotide sequence: TGCAGCGTTGGTCAGACTAGCGGGAGTTACGAGCAGTACTTC. This sequence encodes CSVGQTSGSYEQYF.

The V call is TRBV6-5, the J call TRBJ2-7; tentatively, D is TRBD2 (6 bases). CDR1 is MNHEY, CDR2 SVGAGI, per germline. V was pared by 0 bases and J by 2 bases, with 8 bases between. The length of the CDR3 is 14 residues. The CDR3 loop reads CASSYSGGTYEQYF. CDR3 in DNA: TGTGCCAGCAGTTACTCGGGCGGGACCTACGAGCAGTACTTC.

J is TRBJ1-2 and V is TRBV28; D possibly corresponds to TRBD1 (6 bases). This CDR3 has 14 residues. The V and J ends lost 7 bases and 2 bases respectively, with 14 bases between them. Germline V gene lookup returns CDR1 MDHEN and CDR2 SYDVKM. The CDR3 sequence is CASIELGANYGYTF. As DNA, the CDR3 is TGTGCCAGCATTGAGCTGGGGGCGAACTATGGCTACACCTTC.

The V call is TRBV27, the J call TRBJ2-7; D might be TRBD1 (5 bases). Trimming pared 4 bases from V and 3 bases from J, leaving 13 bases between. Germline V gene sequence: CDR1 MNHEY, CDR2 SMNVEV (reference sequence). The CDR3 runs to 14 residues. The CDR3 spells CASSSLAQGYEQYF. The CDR3 bases are TGTGCCAGCAGTTCCCTCGCTCAGGGCTACGAGCAGTACTTC.

The chain uses TRBV30 and TRBJ1-1, with 7 bases aligning to TRBD1. The germline V gene encodes CDR1 GTSNPN and CDR2 SVGIG (reference sequence). The CDR3 runs to 13 residues. The V and J ends lost 2 bases and 5 bases, in that order; junction bases with no gene match: 5. The CDR3 nucleotides read TGTGCCTGGAGTCTTGACAGGGTGACTGAAGCTTTCTTT. It codes for CAWSLDRVTEAFF.

With regard to this clone: At one end, the junction sequence differs from germline, possibly due to a read error. The chain links TRBV5-1 to TRBJ2-7, with 8 positions matching TRBD1. This CDR3 is 14 amino acids long. Germline V gives CDR1 SGHRS, CDR2 YFSETQ. CDR3 bases: TGCGCCAGCAGCCCGGGACAGGCGTACTACGGGCAGTACTTC. Translated: CASSPGQAYYGQYF.

The gene calls are TRBV2 and TRBJ1-4; 11 bases map to TRBD1. This CDR3 contains 15 residues. The germline V gene has CDR1 SNHLY and CDR2 FYNNEI. V gave up 10 bases and J gave up 8 bases; unmatched junction bases: 12. This CDR3 reads CAISLLGQGVEKLFF. Written as DNA, the CDR3 is TGTGCCATCTCCCTTTTGGGACAGGGGGTCGAAAAACTGTTTTTT. The variable domain in full, completed from reference TRBV2 and TRBJ1-4, reads EPEVTQTPSHQVTQMGQEVILRCVPISNHLYFYWYRQILGQKVEFLVSFYNNEISEKSEIFDDQFSVERPDGSNFTLKIRSTKLEDSAMYFCAISLLGQGVEKLFFGSGTQLSVL.

The chain combines TRBV28 with TRBJ2-7; weak D call: TRBD2 (5 bases). Germline V gives CDR1 MDHEN, CDR2 SYDVKM. This CDR3 has 17 residues. V dropped 3 bases and J dropped 4 bases, with 22 bases sitting between them. The DNA of the CDR3 is TGTGCCAGCAGTTTCCCCAGCGGTAAGAAGCAACGATACGAGCAGTACTTC. This codes for CASSFPSGKKQRYEQYF.

The rearrangement joins TRBV7-9 to TRBJ1-1; TRBD1 matches at 12 bases. Germline V CDR1 and CDR2: SEHNR, FQNEAQ (reference sequence). Germline trimming cut 3 bases from V and 7 bases from J; bases unmatched to any gene: 3. The CDR3 spans 14 residues. CDR3 region: CASSLGQGAGEAFF. The CDR3 DNA follows: TGTGCCAGCAGCTTGGGACAGGGGGCGGGTGAAGCTTTCTTT.

The chain couples TRBV6-5 to TRBJ2-2; D uncertain. V lost 0 bases and J 6 bases, leaving 5 bases between the germline ends. Germline assignment: CDR1 MNHEY and CDR2 SVGAGI. The CDR3 is 13 residues long. CDR3 region: CASSYSPPGELFF. The CDR3 DNA is TGTGCCAGCAGTTACTCCCCTCCCGGGGAGCTGTTTTTT.

The V and J genes are TRBV4-1 and TRBJ1-3, with 9 bases that match TRBD1. Trimming cost V 4 bases and J 4 bases; bases outside gene matches: 2. The germline CDR1 and CDR2 sequences are MGHRA and YSYEKL. The CDR3 is made up of 14 amino acids. CDR3 sequence (DNA): TGCGCCAGCAGCCCCGGGACAGGGGGAAACACCATATATTTT. Amino acids: CASSPGTGGNTIYF.

The chain joins TRBV29-1 to TRBJ2-7; 11 positions agree with TRBD2. Germline V gene sequence: CDR1 SQVTM, CDR2 ANQGSEA. The V segment lost 6 bases and the J segment 1 base; nucleotides outside the gene matches: 14. The CDR3 extends over 17 amino acids. The CDR3, as DNA: TGCAGCGTGGGGAGGGGACTAGCGGTTCCGTTGTCCTACGAGCAGTACTTC. As protein: CSVGRGLAVPLSYEQYF.